The 28 T cell receptor beta chains below all came from one sample that was sequenced in a study of cytomegalovirus exposure and HLA in healthy donors. This table comes from immunoSEQ multiplex PCR, and its TCRdb copy is limited to in-frame clones, with some not included. This sample has about 180,000 clones, with more than 75% found just once. Sequences were obtained from PBMCs. The origin of the receptors is a man between 18 and 29 years old in good health and CMV-seropositive.

The chain combines TRBV5-6 with TRBJ2-2; 10 nucleotides align to TRBD1. Germline-derived CDR1 and CDR2 are SGHDT and YYEEEE. This CDR3 is built from 16 residues. Trimming took 3 bases from V and 5 from J; bases not matched to a gene: 7. The CDR3 sequence is CASSSDRGRRTGELFF. The CDR3 region has the DNA TGTGCCAGCAGCTCCGACAGGGGGCGACGAACCGGGGAGCTGTTTTTT.

This chain uses TRBV19 with TRBJ2-7; the D gene is possibly TRBD2 (6 bases). Germline V CDR1 and CDR2: LNHDA, SQIVND (reference sequence). Trimming removed 7 bases from V and 4 bases from J, with 17 bases in between. The CDR3 has 14 residues. CDR3: CASTAGGGGYEQYF. DNA for the CDR3: TGTGCCAGTACGGCCGGGGGTGGAGGTTACGAGCAGTACTTC.

Written as DNA, the CDR3 is TGTGCCACCAGCCCTTCACCGGACAGCACGCCTGAAGCTTTCTTT. Residues: CATSPSPDSTPEAFF. The chain links TRBV15 to TRBJ1-1; D is perhaps TRBD1 (6 bases). The CDR3 contains 15 residues. V dropped 5 bases and J dropped 6 bases, with 19 bases sitting between them. The V gene's germline CDR1 is LNHNV and CDR2 YYDKDF (reference sequence).

This chain joins TRBV2 and TRBJ1-1; D gene ambiguous. CDR3 size: 13 residues. The V end was cut by 3 bases, the J end by 1 base, with 6 bases between. CDR1 and CDR2 from the germline V gene are SNHLY and FYNNEI. The CDR3 sequence: CASSDFGNTEAFF. The CDR3 DNA is TGTGCCAGCAGTGACTTCGGGAACACTGAAGCTTTCTTT.

This clone was picked up many times. The CDR3 protein is CAISTGGEQETQYF. CDR3 DNA: TGTGCCATCTCAACGGGGGGAGAACAAGAGACCCAGTACTTC. The chain recombines TRBV10-3 with TRBJ2-5, with 7 positions matching TRBD2. This CDR3 is 14 amino acids long. Germline trimming cut 8 bases from V and 2 bases from J; bases unmatched to any gene: 8. CDR1 and CDR2 from the germline V gene are ENHRY and SYGVKD.

The CDR3 sequence: CASSPAGGMGYTF. CDR3 sequence (DNA): TGTGCCAGCAGCCCGGCAGGGGGCATGGGCTACACCTTC. This sequence joins TRBV7-3 and TRBJ1-2; 8 bases agree with TRBD1. This CDR3 spans 13 amino acids. In germline, CDR1 is SGHTA, CDR2 FQGTGA. V was clipped by 5 bases and J by 8 bases; unmatched bases: 7.

V gene TRBV11-3 combines with J gene TRBJ2-2, with D tentatively TRBD2 (6 bases). The CDR3 is made up of 15 amino acids. CDR1 is SGHNT, CDR2 YENEEA, per germline. The ends were cut back, 0 bases at V and 4 bases at J, with 9 bases in the middle. The CDR3 DNA follows: TGTGCCAGCAGCTTAGATAGCGGTTCCACCGGGGAGCTGTTTTTT. Protein product: CASSLDSGSTGELFF.

This chain connects TRBV29-1 to TRBJ1-3; TRBD1 aligns across 9 bases. Trimming took 4 bases from V and 2 from J; bases not matched to a gene: 3. Germline V gene data show CDR1 as SQVTM and CDR2 as ANQGSEA. CDR3 length equals 14 residues. CDR3 in DNA: TGCAGCGTTGCGGGACAGGGTCCTGGAAACACCATATATTTT. It yields the protein CSVAGQGPGNTIYF.

The chain has TRBV7-8 and TRBJ2-3; TRBD2 matches at 12 bases. This CDR3 has 17 residues. Trimming took 5 bases from V and 3 from J; bases not matched to a gene: 9. Germline CDR1 and CDR2: SGHVS and FQNEAQ. The DNA of the CDR3 is TGTGCCAGCAGCCCGCGACTAGCGGGAGAGGTAACAGATACGCAGTATTTT. This translates into CASSPRLAGEVTDTQYF. Full variable domain (remainder filled in from reference TRBV7-8 and TRBJ2-3): GAGVSQSPRYKVAKRGQDVALRCDPISGHVSLFWYQQALGQGPEFLTYFQNEAQLDKSGLPSDRFFAERPEGSVSTLKIQRTQQEDSAVYLCASSPRLAGEVTDTQYFGPGTRLTVL.

The rearrangement uses TRBV5-8 and TRBJ1-4; 9 positions agree with TRBD1. The CDR3 extends over 15 amino acids. V was pared by 5 bases and J by 4 bases, with 6 bases of the junction left unmatched. In germline, CDR1 is SGHTS, CDR2 YDEGEE. CDR3 protein: CASSAGQGINEKLFF. The DNA of the CDR3 is TGTGCCAGCAGTGCCGGACAGGGGATTAATGAAAAACTGTTTTTT.

In its sample, this clone was seen once. The rearrangement links TRBV9 to TRBJ1-1; 7 bases match TRBD1. Germline CDR1 is SGDLS and CDR2 is YYNGEE. The CDR3 is 12 residues long. Unmatched junction bases numbered 2, after V lost 4 bases and J lost 5 bases. The CDR3 DNA sequence: TGTGCCAGCAGCCCCAGGGGGACTGAAGCTTTCTTT. Translation gives CASSPRGTEAFF. Based on the CDR3 plus reference TRBV9 and TRBJ1-1, the full variable domain is DSGVTQTPKHLITATGQRVTLRCSPRSGDLSVYWYQQSLDQGLQFLIQYYNGEERAKGNILERFSAQQFPDLHSELNLSSLELGDSALYFCASSPRGTEAFFGQGTRLTVV.

CDR3 sequence reads: CASSLTGTTTEAFF. Here the CDR3 DNA reads TGTGCCAGCTCGTTGACAGGGACAACAACCGAAGCTTTCTTT. The V gene is TRBV18, the J gene TRBJ1-1; the match to TRBD1 covers 7 bases. CDR3 length equals 14 residues. The ends lost 6 bases at V and 8 bases at J; junction bases unmatched: 12. Germline CDR1 reads KGHSH; CDR2 reads LQKENI.

V usage is TRBV15 and J usage is TRBJ2-1; weak D call: TRBD2 (6 bases). Trimming left V 0 bases short and J 7 bases short, with 22 bases between. The CDR3 extends over 18 amino acids. The germline V gene has CDR1 LNHNV and CDR2 YYDKDF (reference sequence). The CDR3 loop reads CATSRDWGDQGLGNEQFF. In DNA form, the CDR3 reads TGTGCCACCAGCAGAGATTGGGGGGATCAGGGTCTAGGGAATGAGCAGTTCTTC.

This chain uses TRBV27 with TRBJ2-7, with 11 bases that match TRBD2. CDR1 and CDR2 (germline): MNHEY, SMNVEV (reference sequence). The CDR3 runs 18 residues. J was trimmed by 1 base and V by 5 bases; bases with no gene match: 13. CDR3 nucleotides: TGTGCCAGCAGTCTTAGCGGGAGGGCCTATACTGAATCCTACGAGCAGTACTTC. Translation: CASSLSGRAYTESYEQYF.

The chain is built from TRBV7-6 and TRBJ2-1; D is ambiguous. Trimming removed 4 bases from V and 2 bases from J, with 12 bases in between. The CDR3 is made up of 15 amino acids. The germline V gene encodes CDR1 SGHVS and CDR2 FNYEAQ. The DNA of the CDR3 is TGTGCCAGCAGCTCGATCCGGGTCCCCTACAATGAGCAGTTCTTC. Amino acid sequence: CASSSIRVPYNEQFF.

The rearrangement uses TRBV6-6 and TRBJ1-6, with D perhaps matching TRBD1 (6 bases). Germline V gene data show CDR1 as MNHNY and CDR2 as SVGAGI (reference sequence). The CDR3 length is 14 residues. V gave up 6 bases and J gave up 10 bases, with 16 bases separating them. CDR3 sequence (DNA): TGTGCCAGCAGCTCACAGGGTACCGTATCACCCCTCCACTTT. This sequence encodes CASSSQGTVSPLHF.

The rearrangement joins TRBV6-5 to TRBJ2-7, with 8 bases identical to TRBD2. Germline V gene data show CDR1 as MNHEY and CDR2 as SVGAGI. The CDR3 has 15 residues. Trimming took 6 bases from V and 1 from J; bases not matched to a gene: 8. CDR3 region: CASSLYSGNSYEQYF. In DNA, the CDR3 is TGTGCCAGCAGCCTATATAGCGGGAATTCCTACGAGCAGTACTTC.

V usage is TRBV19 and J usage is TRBJ1-1; 7 bases align to TRBD1. After removal of 4 bases from V and 3 bases from J, the junction contained 11 bases not matched to a gene. This CDR3 region has 16 residues. Per the germline V gene, CDR1 is LNHDA and CDR2 is SQIVND (reference sequence). CDR3 nucleotides: TGTGCCAGTAGTACAACAGGGGTGGGCAAGGACACTGAAGCTTTCTTT. Translated: CASSTTGVGKDTEAFF.

The rearrangement links TRBV19 to TRBJ2-1; 8 bases line up with TRBD2. V shed 7 bases and J 7 bases; nucleotides not matched to a gene: 24. Germline CDR1 and CDR2: LNHDA and SQIVND (reference sequence). The CDR3 sequence is 19 residues long. CDR3 residues: CASTKYMERESSPGNEQFF. The CDR3, as DNA: TGTGCCAGTACGAAATATATGGAGCGGGAGTCCAGTCCGGGGAATGAGCAGTTCTTC.

The gene calls are TRBV9 and TRBJ1-3; 8 bases agree with TRBD1. The CDR3 extends over 18 amino acids. Germline assignment: CDR1 SGDLS and CDR2 YYNGEE. V trimming: 0 bases; J trimming: 3 bases; junction bases outside the gene matches: 11. The CDR3 protein is CASSVAPEQGEGGNTIYF. The CDR3 DNA reads as TGTGCCAGCAGCGTAGCTCCCGAACAGGGGGAAGGTGGAAACACCATATATTTT.

The gene calls are TRBV18 and TRBJ2-1; D is perhaps TRBD2 (5 bases). This CDR3 has 18 amino acids. Germline V lookup: CDR1 KGHSH, CDR2 LQKENI. V was cut by 2 bases and J by 0 bases, with 17 bases left in between. This chain's CDR3 is CASSPRLAARSSYNEQFF. CDR3 in DNA: TGTGCCAGCTCACCAAGGCTAGCAGCGCGAAGCTCCTACAATGAGCAGTTCTTC.

The gene calls are TRBV9 and TRBJ2-1; 10 bases map to TRBD1. The CDR3 has 15 amino acids. Trimming removed 3 bases from V and 10 bases from J; junction bases left unmatched: 10. CDR1 and CDR2 from the germline V gene are SGDLS and YYNGEE. CDR3: CASSAQDRGREEQFF. The CDR3 DNA reads as TGTGCCAGCAGCGCCCAGGACAGGGGGAGGGAGGAGCAGTTCTTC.

The rearrangement links TRBV7-2 to TRBJ2-5, with TRBD1 matching over 8 bases. V shed 8 bases, J shed 7 bases, and the junction held 9 bases outside the gene matches. CDR1 and CDR2 from the germline V gene are SGHTA and FQGNSA. CDR3 length equals 13 residues. The CDR3 region has the DNA TGTGCCAGCCTCCAGGGGGCGTTCGCGACCCAGTACTTC. It codes for CASLQGAFATQYF.

This sequence joins TRBV6-5 and TRBJ2-4; D call uncertain. This CDR3 is built from 13 residues. CDR1 is MNHEY, CDR2 SVGAGI, per germline. The ends were cut back, 6 bases at V and 6 bases at J, with 12 bases in the middle. The CDR3 DNA follows: TGTGCCAGCAGCTCCGATGCCGGAAACATTCAGTACTTC. It translates to CASSSDAGNIQYF.

The chain joins TRBV15 to TRBJ2-7, with unresolved D. The CDR3 is made up of 12 amino acids. The germline V gene has CDR1 LNHNV and CDR2 YYDKDF (reference sequence). V was pared by 2 bases and J by 3 bases, with 5 bases between. The CDR3 region is CATSRSYYEQYF. The CDR3 nucleotides are TGTGCCACCAGCAGATCTTACTACGAGCAGTACTTC.

The chain employs TRBV11-1 and TRBJ2-1; D call uncertain. There are 14 residues in the CDR3. CDR1 and CDR2 from the germline V gene are SGHAT and FQDESV (reference sequence). V lost 3 bases and J lost 3, with 9 bases in between. CDR3 loop: CASSFSQFYNEQFF. The CDR3 DNA follows: TGTGCCAGCAGCTTTAGCCAATTCTACAATGAGCAGTTCTTC. The whole variable domain, filled in from reference TRBV11-1 and TRBJ2-1, reads EAEVAQSPRYKITEKSQAVAFWCDPISGHATLYWYRQILGQGPELLVQFQDESVVDDSQLPKDRFSAERLKGVDSTLKIQPAELGDSAMYLCASSFSQFYNEQFFGPGTRLTVL.

V usage is TRBV28 and J usage is TRBJ2-7, with TRBD1 matching 7 bases. V trimming: 4 bases; J trimming: 1 base; junction bases outside the gene matches: 7. Germline CDR1 reads MDHEN; CDR2 reads SYDVKM. This CDR3 comprises 15 residues. In DNA, the CDR3 is TGTGCCAGCAGTTCGACAGGGATTTTATCCTACGAGCAGTACTTC. It translates to CASSSTGILSYEQYF.

This chain connects TRBV6-6 to TRBJ1-1; no clear D gene. Germline-derived CDR1 and CDR2 are MNHNY and SVGAGI (reference sequence). The CDR3 has 13 residues. Trimming took off 2 bases at V and 4 bases at J, with 8 bases between the two ends. CDR3 residues: CASSYEAGTEAFF. The CDR3 nucleotides read TGTGCCAGCAGTTACGAGGCGGGCACTGAAGCTTTCTTT.